These 15 T cell receptor beta chains came from one sample sequenced in a study of cytomegalovirus exposure and HLA in healthy donors. The PCR had 60 Vbeta and 13 Jbeta primers. Sequenced by immunoSEQ multiplex PCR; TCRdb stores in-frame clones only, minus some. The sample holds approximately 150,000 clones; just under 75% are singletons and the top ten take approximately 1.6%. Sequenced sample: PBMCs. The receptor source for this set is a woman aged 18 to 35 in good health and CMV-seronegative.

The chain is built from TRBV5-1 and TRBJ2-5; 13 positions agree with TRBD2. The CDR3 covers 15 residues. Trimming removed 4 bases from V and 4 bases from J; junction bases left unmatched: 4. CDR1 and CDR2 (germline): SGHRS, YFSETQ. The CDR3 DNA reads TGCGCCAGCAGCCTACTAGCGGGAGGGGTAGAGACCCAGTACTTC. Protein sequence: CASSLLAGGVETQYF.

The V gene is TRBV4-2, the J gene TRBJ1-2, with no clear D. The CDR3 spans 17 residues. Germline CDR1 is LGHNA and CDR2 is YNFKEQ. V shed 1 base and J shed 7 bases, with 22 bases lying between them. This CDR3 is CASSQAGGYKEVSGYTF. The CDR3 DNA reads as TGTGCCAGCAGCCAAGCGGGTGGGTACAAGGAGGTTTCTGGCTACACCTTC.

The V call is TRBV7-9, the J call TRBJ2-7; TRBD1 matches 9 bases. J was trimmed by 6 bases and V by 4 bases; bases with no gene match: 7. This CDR3 region has 14 residues. Germline CDR1 and CDR2: SEHNR and FQNEAQ (reference sequence). The chain's CDR3 is CASSSPGQGGEQYV. The CDR3 DNA reads TGTGCCAGCAGCTCTCCGGGACAGGGAGGCGAGCAGTACGTC.

The chain carries TRBV7-6 and TRBJ1-6; 9 bases map to TRBD1. CDR3 size: 18 residues. The germline V gene encodes CDR1 SGHVS and CDR2 FNYEAQ. The V and J ends lost 4 bases and 9 bases, in that order; junction bases with no gene match: 16. The CDR3: CASSSLSTATGGGSPLHF. The CDR3 DNA sequence: TGTGCCAGCAGCTCCCTCTCCACAGCTACAGGGGGCGGTTCACCCCTCCACTTT.

This clone was seen only a few times. The chain has TRBV6-6 and TRBJ2-2; 7 positions match TRBD2. This CDR3 contains 15 residues. The J segment lost 3 bases and the V segment lost 2 bases, leaving 3 bases of the junction unmatched. Germline loops: CDR1 MNHNY, CDR2 SVGAGI (reference sequence). Written as DNA, the CDR3 is TGTGCCAGCAGTTACGGGCGGGAGTACACCGGGGAGCTGTTTTTT. Translating it yields CASSYGREYTGELFF.

The chain employs TRBV19 and TRBJ1-1; D gene uncertain. Trimming took 7 bases from V and 1 from J, leaving 10 bases between them. There are 13 residues in the CDR3. Germline CDR1 reads LNHDA; CDR2 reads SQIVND (reference sequence). The CDR3 DNA reads TGTGCCAGTATGGGCCGGCCGAACACTGAAGCTTTCTTT. It codes for CASMGRPNTEAFF.

The rearrangement links TRBV6-1 to TRBJ1-2, with D hard to call. V gave up 3 bases and J gave up 0 bases, with 11 bases separating them. In germline, CDR1 is MNHNS, CDR2 SASEGT. The length of the CDR3 is 15 residues. The CDR3 region is CASSENRKANYGYTF. CDR3 DNA sequence: TGTGCCAGCAGTGAGAACAGAAAAGCTAACTATGGCTACACCTTC.

Note on this clone: Lacking the conserved final phenylalanine or tryptophan, this CDR3 likely reflects a read error. The chain recombines TRBV12-5 with TRBJ1-5; tentatively, D is TRBD1 (6 bases). V lost 2 bases and J 7 bases, leaving 21 bases between the germline ends. Germline V gene data show CDR1 as LGHNT and CDR2 as FRNRAP. This CDR3 spans 17 amino acids. CDR3: CASGLILGGQGMQPQHL. The DNA for the CDR3 is TGTGCTAGTGGTTTGATCCTCGGGGGGCAGGGTATGCAGCCCCAGCATCTT.

The table lists this clone with a few counts. The chain joins TRBV7-9 to TRBJ1-6, with no clear D. Germline lookup yields CDR1 SEHNR and CDR2 FQNEAQ (reference sequence). There are 16 residues in the CDR3. V gave up 0 bases and J gave up 0 bases, with 6 bases separating them. CDR3 coding DNA: TGTGCCAGCAGCTTAGCGGAGAGCTCCTATAATTCACCCCTCCACTTT. Residues: CASSLAESSYNSPLHF. Based on the CDR3 plus reference TRBV7-9 and TRBJ1-6, the full variable domain is DTGVSQNPRHKITKRGQNVTFRCDPISEHNRLYWYRQTLGQGPEFLTYFQNEAQLEKSRLLSDRFSAERPKGSFSTLEIQRTEQGDSAMYLCASSLAESSYNSPLHFGNGTRLTVT.

The V and J genes are TRBV6-5 and TRBJ1-1; 7 nucleotides align to TRBD1. V shed 0 bases, J shed 1 base, and the junction held 2 bases outside the gene matches. The CDR3 has 15 amino acids. Per germline, CDR1 MNHEY and CDR2 SVGAGI. DNA of the CDR3: TGTGCCAGCAGTTACTCTGGGACAGCGAACACTGAAGCTTTCTTT. Translated, it gives CASSYSGTANTEAFF.

V gene TRBV7-9 combines with J gene TRBJ1-1; 8 bases align to TRBD1. The germline CDR1 and CDR2 sequences are SEHNR and FQNEAQ (reference sequence). V shed 6 bases, J shed 6 bases, and the junction held 6 bases outside the gene matches. The CDR3 covers 13 residues. This CDR3 reads CASSWTGKAEAFF. For the CDR3, the DNA is TGTGCCAGCAGTTGGACAGGGAAAGCTGAAGCTTTCTTT.

This clone was seen only a few times. V gene TRBV27 combines with J gene TRBJ2-7, with no clear D. V was shortened by 3 bases and J by 0 bases, with 9 bases between the two germline ends. CDR3 length equals 14 residues. Germline V lookup: CDR1 MNHEY, CDR2 SMNVEV (reference sequence). CDR3 protein: CASSFFFSSYEQYF. DNA for the CDR3: TGTGCCAGCAGTTTCTTCTTCAGCTCCTACGAGCAGTACTTC.

This chain joins TRBV29-1 and TRBJ2-5; no clear D gene. V shed 4 bases and J shed 2 bases, with 11 bases lying between them. The length of the CDR3 is 13 residues. Germline CDR1 is SQVTM and CDR2 is ANQGSEA. CDR3 bases: TGCAGCGTTGTTCGGCAGACACAAGAGACCCAGTACTTC. This sequence encodes CSVVRQTQETQYF.

This chain connects TRBV29-1 to TRBJ1-2, with a tentative D call TRBD1 (5 bases). The CDR3 has 17 residues. The V end lost 6 bases, the J end lost 8 bases, and 31 bases lay between the germline ends. Germline lookup yields CDR1 SQVTM and CDR2 ANQGSEA. CDR3 sequence: CSVGGMEGWGIVAGYTF. CDR3 DNA sequence: TGCAGCGTCGGAGGGATGGAGGGCTGGGGGATTGTGGCGGGCTACACCTTC.

The chain links TRBV18 to TRBJ2-5, with D perhaps matching TRBD1 (6 bases). The CDR3 runs to 17 residues. The V gene lost 4 bases and the J gene lost 1 base, with 19 bases spanning the gap. The V gene's germline CDR1 is KGHSH and CDR2 LQKENI. In DNA, the CDR3 is TGTGCCAGCTCACGGACCACCGGGACACCGACCCAAGAGACCCAGTACTTC. Translated, it gives CASSRTTGTPTQETQYF.